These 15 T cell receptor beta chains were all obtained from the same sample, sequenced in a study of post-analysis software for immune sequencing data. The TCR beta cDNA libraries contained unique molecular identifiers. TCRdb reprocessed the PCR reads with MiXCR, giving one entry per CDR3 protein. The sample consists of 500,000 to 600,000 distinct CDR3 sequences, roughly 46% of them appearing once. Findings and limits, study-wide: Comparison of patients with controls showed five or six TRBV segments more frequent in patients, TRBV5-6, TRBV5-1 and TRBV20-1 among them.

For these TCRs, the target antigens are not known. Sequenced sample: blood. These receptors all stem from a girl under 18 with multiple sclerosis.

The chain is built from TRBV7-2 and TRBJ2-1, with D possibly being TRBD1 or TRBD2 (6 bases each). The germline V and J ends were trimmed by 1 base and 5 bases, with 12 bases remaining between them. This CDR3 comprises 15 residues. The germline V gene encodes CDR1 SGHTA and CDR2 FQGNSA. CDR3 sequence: CASSLGGGRNNEQFF. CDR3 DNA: TGTGCCAGCAGCTTAGGAGGGGGGCGGAACAATGAGCAGTTCTTC.

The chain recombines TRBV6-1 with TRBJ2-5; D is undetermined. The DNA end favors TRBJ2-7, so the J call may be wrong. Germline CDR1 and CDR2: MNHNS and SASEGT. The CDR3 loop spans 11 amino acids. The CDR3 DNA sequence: TGTGCCAGCAGTGAAATATCCGAGCAGTACTTC. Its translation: CASSEISEQYF.

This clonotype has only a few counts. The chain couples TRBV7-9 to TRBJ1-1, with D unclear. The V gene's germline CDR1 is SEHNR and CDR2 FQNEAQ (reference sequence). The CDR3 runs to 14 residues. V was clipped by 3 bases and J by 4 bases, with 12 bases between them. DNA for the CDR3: TGTGCCAGCAGCTTGGCTACAATGGGCACTGAAGCTTTCTTT. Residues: CASSLATMGTEAFF.

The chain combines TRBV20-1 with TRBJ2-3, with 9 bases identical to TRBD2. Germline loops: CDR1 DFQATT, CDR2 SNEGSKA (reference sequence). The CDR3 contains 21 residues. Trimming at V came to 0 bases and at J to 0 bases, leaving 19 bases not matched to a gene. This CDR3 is CSARDRDVAGESFSSTDTQYF. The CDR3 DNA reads TGCAGTGCTAGAGATCGGGATGTAGCGGGGGAGAGTTTCTCTAGCACAGATACGCAGTATTTT.

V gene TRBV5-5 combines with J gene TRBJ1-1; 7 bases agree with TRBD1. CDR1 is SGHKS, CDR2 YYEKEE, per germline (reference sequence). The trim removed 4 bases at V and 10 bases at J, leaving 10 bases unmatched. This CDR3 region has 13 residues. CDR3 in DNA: TGTGCCAGCAGCGCCGATTTACAGGGGACAGCTTTCTTT. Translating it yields CASSADLQGTAFF.

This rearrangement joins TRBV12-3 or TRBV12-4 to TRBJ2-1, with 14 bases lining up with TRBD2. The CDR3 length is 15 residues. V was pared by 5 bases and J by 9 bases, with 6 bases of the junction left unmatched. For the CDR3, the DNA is TGTGCCAGCAGTACGGGACTAGCGGGAGTAGGTGAGCAGTTCTTC. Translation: CASSTGLAGVGEQFF.

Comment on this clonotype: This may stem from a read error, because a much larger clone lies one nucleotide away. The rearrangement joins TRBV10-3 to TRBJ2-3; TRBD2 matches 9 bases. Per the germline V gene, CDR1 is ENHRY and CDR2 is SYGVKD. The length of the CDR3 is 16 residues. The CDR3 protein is CAVSPGTSFLTDTQYF. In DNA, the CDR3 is TGTGCCGTCAGTCCCGGGACTAGCTTTCTCACAGATACGCAGTATTTT.

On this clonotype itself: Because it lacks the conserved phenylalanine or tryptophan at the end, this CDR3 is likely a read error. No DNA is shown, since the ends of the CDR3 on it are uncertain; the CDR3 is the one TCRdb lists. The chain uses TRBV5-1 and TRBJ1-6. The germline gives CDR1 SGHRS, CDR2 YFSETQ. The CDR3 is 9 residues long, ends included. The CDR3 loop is CASREEAIY.

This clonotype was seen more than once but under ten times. The CDR3 DNA reads as TGTGCCAGCAGCCAAGAGGCAGAACAAGAGACCCAGTACTTC. Translated: CASSQEAEQETQYF. The chain links TRBV3-1 to TRBJ2-5, with D hard to call. The V end was cut by 0 bases, the J end by 2 bases, with 7 bases between. This CDR3 is built from 14 residues. In germline, CDR1 is LGHDT, CDR2 YNNKEL (reference sequence).

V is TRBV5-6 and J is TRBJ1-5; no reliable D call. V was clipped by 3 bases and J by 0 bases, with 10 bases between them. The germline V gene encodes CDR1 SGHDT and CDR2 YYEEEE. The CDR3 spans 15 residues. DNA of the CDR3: TGTGCCAGCAGCTCCTACCGGTATAGCAATCAGCCCCAGCATTTT. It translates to CASSSYRYSNQPQHF.

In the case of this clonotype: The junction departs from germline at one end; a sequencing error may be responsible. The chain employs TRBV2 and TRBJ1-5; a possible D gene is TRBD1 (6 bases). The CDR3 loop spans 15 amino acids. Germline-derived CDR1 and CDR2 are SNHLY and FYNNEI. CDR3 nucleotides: TGTGCCAGCAGTGGGTTAGGGGGAAGCAACCAGCCCCAGCATTTT. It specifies CASSGLGGSNQPQHF. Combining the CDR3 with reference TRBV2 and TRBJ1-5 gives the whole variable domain EPEVTQTPSHQVTQMGQEVILRCVPISNHLYFYWYRQILGQKVEFLVSFYNNEISEKSEIFDDQFSVERPDGSNFTLKIRSTKLEDSAMYFCASSGLGGSNQPQHFGDGTRLSIL.

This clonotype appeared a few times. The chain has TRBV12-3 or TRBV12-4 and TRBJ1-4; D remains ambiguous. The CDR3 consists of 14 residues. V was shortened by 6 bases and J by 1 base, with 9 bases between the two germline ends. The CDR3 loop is CASSLSGTNEKLFF. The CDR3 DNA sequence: TGTGCCAGCAGCCTAAGCGGAACTAATGAAAAACTGTTTTTT.

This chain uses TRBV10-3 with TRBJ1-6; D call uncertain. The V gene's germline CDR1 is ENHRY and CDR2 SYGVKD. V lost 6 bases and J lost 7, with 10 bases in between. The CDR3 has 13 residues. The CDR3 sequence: CAISEDANSPLHF. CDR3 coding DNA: TGTGCCATCAGCGAGGACGCCAATTCACCCCTCCACTTT.

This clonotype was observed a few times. CDR3 sequence reads: CASSRIPGQGRNSGANVLTF. DNA for the CDR3: TGTGCCAGCAGCCGAATCCCGGGACAGGGTAGGAACTCTGGGGCCAACGTCCTGACTTTC. This chain uses TRBV3-1 with TRBJ2-6; 9 nucleotides agree with TRBD1. The junction had 13 bases not matched to a gene; V was cut back by 4 bases and J by 0 bases. The CDR3 has 20 residues. The germline V gene has CDR1 LGHDT and CDR2 YNNKEL (reference sequence).

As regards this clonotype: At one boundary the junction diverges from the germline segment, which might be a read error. This CDR3 is CACRPTANTEAFF. The DNA of the CDR3 is TGTGCCTGCAGGCCTACAGCCAACACTGAAGCTTTCTTT. The chain recombines TRBV6-5 with TRBJ1-1; D not resolved. In germline, CDR1 is MNHEY, CDR2 SVGAGI. This CDR3 is built from 13 residues.